The 12 T cell receptor beta chains in this list originate from one sample, sequenced in a study of T cell repertoires in cytomegalovirus infection. Their specific antigens are unknown. A single record per CDR3 protein comes from TCRdb applying MiXCR to the reads. The repertoire holds approximately 7,200 distinct CDR3 sequences, with 55% as singletons. The sample comprised PBMCs, sequenced either directly or after in vitro stimulation (not recorded which). The receptors derive from a human donor in good health (CMV status not recorded). Some clones in this sample may be carry-over from other donors' samples.

Regarding this clonotype: Given a much more abundant clone one base away, this may be a read error. This chain joins TRBV7-9 and TRBJ1-1; D is unresolved. The CDR3 has 12 residues. Germline CDR1 is SEHNR and CDR2 is FQNEAQ (reference sequence). V dropped 5 bases and J dropped 10 bases, with 14 bases sitting between them. CDR3 loop: CASSTGTTAAFF. CDR3 nucleotides: TGTGCCAGCAGCACGGGCACAACAGCAGCTTTCTTT.

This clonotype has only a few counts. The chain couples TRBV11-3 to TRBJ2-3; the D gene is possibly TRBD2 (6 bases). There are 13 residues in the CDR3. Germline CDR1 reads SGHNT; CDR2 reads YENEEA. V lost 2 bases and J lost 9, with 12 bases in between. The CDR3 nucleotides are TGTGCCAGCAGCTTAATCGGGGGAGACACGCAGTATTTT. Translating gives CASSLIGGDTQYF.

This clonotype was seen only a few times. The rearrangement uses TRBV7-9 and TRBJ1-1, with 9 bases fitting TRBD1. The V and J ends lost 5 bases and 1 base, in that order; junction bases with no gene match: 5. The CDR3 covers 15 residues. Germline values: CDR1 SEHNR, CDR2 FQNEAQ (reference sequence). In nucleotides, the CDR3 is TGTGCCAGCAGCAAACAGGGGGCTGGGAACACTGAAGCTTTCTTT. Translating it yields CASSKQGAGNTEAFF.

In the case of this clonotype: One junction end disagrees with the germline gene, perhaps due to a read error. The chain links TRBV12-5 to TRBJ2-1; D is perhaps TRBD1 (5 bases). Germline V lookup: CDR1 LGHNT, CDR2 FRNRAP. The CDR3 has 19 amino acids. CDR3 loop: CANGLVSVIGAVPYKEQFF. Written as DNA, the CDR3 is TGTGCTAATGGTTTGGTATCGGTAATAGGGGCCGTCCCCTACAAGGAGCAATTCTTC.

This clonotype was picked up a small number of times. The conserved final phenylalanine or tryptophan is absent from the CDR3, which likely points to a read error. The rearrangement links TRBV12-3 or TRBV12-4 to TRBJ1-2; 7 nucleotides line up with TRBD1. The CDR3 loop spans 14 amino acids. V lost 6 bases to trimming and J lost 10 bases; unmatched junction nucleotides: 14. As DNA, the CDR3 is TGTGCCAGCAGCTATACGGGACAGCACTATTTCTACACCTGC. It codes for CASSYTGQHYFYTC.

Remarks on this clonotype: Since no conserved phenylalanine or tryptophan closes the CDR3, a read error is the likely cause. The chain couples TRBV12-3 or TRBV12-4 to TRBJ2-1; D is tentatively TRBD1 or TRBD2 (5 bases each). CDR3 length: 20 residues. CDR3 DNA: TGTGCCAGAAGCTCCCTAAGCCTCCTTGGGGGAGAAAGGTCCTACAATAAGCAGTTCTCC. It codes for CARSSLSLLGGERSYNKQFS.

The CDR3 reads CASSLWGTSTYNEQFF. As DNA, the CDR3 is TGTGCCAGCAGCTTGTGGGGGACATCCACCTACAATGAGCAGTTCTTC. The rearrangement uses TRBV7-9 and TRBJ2-1; possibly TRBD1 for D (6 bases). Germline CDR1 reads SEHNR; CDR2 reads FQNEAQ (reference sequence). This CDR3 contains 16 residues. Trimming left V 3 bases short and J 2 bases short, with 14 bases between.

The table lists this clonotype with a few counts. The V call is TRBV7-9, the J call TRBJ2-7, with D hard to call. The CDR3 is made up of 12 amino acids. Trimming cost V 4 bases and J 4 bases, with 8 bases left between them. Looked up from germline, CDR1 is SEHNR and CDR2 is FQNEAQ (reference sequence). As DNA, the CDR3 is TGTGCCAGCAGCTACGGATCATACGAGCAGTACTTC. Translation gives CASSYGSYEQYF.

This chain links TRBV12-5 with TRBJ2-1; tentatively, D is TRBD1 or TRBD2 (5 bases each). Germline V gives CDR1 LGHNT, CDR2 FRNRAP. The length of the CDR3 is 19 residues. The CDR3: CARGLVSVIFAVPYNEQFF. CDR3 DNA: TGTGCGAGGGGTTTGGTATCGGTAATATTTGCCGTCCCCTACAATGAGCAGTTCTTC. The full variable domain, completed using reference TRBV12-5 and TRBJ2-1, is DARVTQTPRHKVTEMGQEVTMRCQPILGHNTVFWYRQTMMQGLELLAYFRNRAPLDDSGMPKDRFSAEMPDATLATLKIQPSEPRDSAVYFCARGLVSVIFAVPYNEQFFGPGTRLTVL.

This clonotype was observed a few times. The chain carries TRBV7-2 and TRBJ2-5; D is possibly TRBD1 or TRBD2 (5 bases each). The CDR3 consists of 14 residues. Trimming cost V 5 bases and J 5 bases, with 15 bases left between them. CDR1 is SGHTA, CDR2 FQGNSA, per germline. CDR3 DNA sequence: TGTGCCAGCAGCCCGCAGGGAATAGCGGAGACCCAGTACTTC. Its translation is CASSPQGIAETQYF.

Concerning this clonotype: A much larger clone lies one base from this, so it may be a read error. Given the absence of the conserved phenylalanine or tryptophan at the CDR3 end, a read error is likely. The chain employs TRBV24-1 and TRBJ1-2, with 7 bases lining up with TRBD1. Germline V lookup: CDR1 KGHDR, CDR2 SFDVKD. The CDR3 covers 12 residues. The V and J ends lost 9 bases and 6 bases, in that order; junction bases with no gene match: 6. The DNA of the CDR3 is TGTGCCACCCGGCTCCAGGGGGATGGCTACACCTTA. It yields the protein CATRLQGDGYTL.

Remarks on this clonotype: The junction departs from germline at one end; a sequencing error may be responsible. The chain has TRBV7-2 and TRBJ1-2; maybe TRBD1 (6 bases). The CDR3 spans 19 residues. The germline gives CDR1 SGHTA, CDR2 FQGNSA. The CDR3 here is CSSSVGDVTPTGLGSGYTF. The CDR3 DNA follows: TGTTCCAGCAGCGTAGGGGACGTCACTCCTACAGGGTTGGGTAGTGGCTACACCTTC.